Below are 15 T cell receptor beta chains sequenced from a single sample in a study of blood T cells in healthy people across ages. Primed by a sample-barcoded 5' primer and a J-beta primer mix, a second PCR proceeded for roughly 6 to 12 cycles. TCRdb recomputed calls from the 5' RACE reads with MiXCR, one row per CDR3 protein. This sample has around 1,500,000 distinct CDR3 sequences, with 42% found just once. The specimen was blood. The receptors were sampled from a woman aged 18-35 years in good health.

The J gene is TRBJ1-4, the V gene TRBV6-5, with D possibly being TRBD1 (5 bases). Per germline, CDR1 MNHEY and CDR2 SVGAGI. The CDR3 has 14 amino acids. V was cut by 7 bases and J by 8 bases, with 17 bases left in between. The CDR3 reads CASTNGGSREKLFF. In nucleotides, the CDR3 is TGTGCCAGCACCAACGGGGGGAGCAGGGAAAAACTGTTTTTT.

This chain uses TRBV5-1 with TRBJ2-7; D unclear. V lost 0 bases and J lost 6, with 13 bases in between. Germline CDR1 is SGHRS and CDR2 is YFSETQ. CDR3 length: 14 residues. CDR3 protein: CASSLDLSLGEQYF. The CDR3 nucleotides are TGCGCCAGCAGCTTGGACTTGTCCCTGGGCGAGCAGTACTTC.

This clonotype was observed a handful of times. The chain couples TRBV28 to TRBJ1-1; no definite D call. V was clipped by 5 bases and J by 5 bases, with 6 bases between them. The CDR3 extends over 11 amino acids. The V gene's germline CDR1 is MDHEN and CDR2 SYDVKM. CDR3 region: CASSMATEAFF. The CDR3 nucleotides are TGTGCCAGCAGTATGGCTACTGAAGCTTTCTTT.

This clonotype was counted a few times. The CDR3 sequence: CASSQVGGDSYNEQFF. The CDR3 nucleotides are TGCGCCAGCAGCCAAGTTGGCGGCGACTCCTACAATGAGCAGTTCTTC. J is TRBJ2-1 and V is TRBV4-1; D remains ambiguous. V gave up 1 base and J gave up 0 bases, with 10 bases separating them. CDR1 and CDR2 (germline): MGHRA, YSYEKL. CDR3 length equals 16 residues.

The gene calls are TRBV6-5 and TRBJ2-4; perhaps TRBD2 as D (6 bases). Germline-derived CDR1 and CDR2 are MNHEY and SVGAGI. The CDR3 contains 13 residues. With 6 bases removed from V and 5 bases from J, the gap between germline ends came to 11 bases. The CDR3 spells CASRRDSENIQYF. CDR3 DNA: TGTGCCAGCAGGCGGGACTCGGAAAACATTCAGTACTTC.

The genes are TRBV6-1 and TRBJ1-5; 7 bases line up with TRBD1. J gave up 6 bases and V 8 bases, and 4 bases lay outside the gene matches. The CDR3 extends over 12 amino acids. Looked up from germline, CDR1 is MNHNS and CDR2 is SASEGT. CDR3 protein: CASEPGGQPQHF. The CDR3, as DNA: TGTGCCAGCGAGCCAGGGGGTCAGCCCCAGCATTTT.

V gene TRBV20-1 combines with J gene TRBJ2-5; 8 bases are a match to TRBD2. This CDR3 spans 16 amino acids. Germline lookup yields CDR1 DFQATT and CDR2 SNEGSKA (reference sequence). The J segment lost 1 base and the V segment lost 4 bases, leaving 11 bases of the junction unmatched. The CDR3 region is CSAMSGSLFVQETQYF. The CDR3 DNA follows: TGCAGTGCTATGAGCGGGAGTTTGTTCGTCCAAGAGACCCAGTACTTC.

This chain uses TRBV28 with TRBJ2-7; 12 bases are a match to TRBD2. The CDR3 totals 17 residues. The junction had 9 bases not matched to a gene; V was cut back by 5 bases and J by 1 base. Germline CDR1 reads MDHEN; CDR2 reads SYDVKM. The CDR3 region is CASSMASGGVRSYEQYF. Here the CDR3 DNA reads TGTGCCAGCAGTATGGCTAGCGGGGGGGTAAGGTCCTACGAGCAGTACTTC.

This chain connects TRBV29-1 to TRBJ2-1; D gene uncertain. CDR1 and CDR2 from the germline V gene are SQVTM and ANQGSEA. There are 15 residues in the CDR3. V lost 3 bases to trimming and J lost 1 base, with 13 bases between them. The CDR3 region is CSVDAPGPSYNEQFF. The CDR3 nucleotides read TGCAGCGTTGATGCTCCCGGGCCATCCTACAATGAGCAGTTCTTC.

V is TRBV10-3 and J is TRBJ1-6, with TRBD1 matching 8 bases. Trimming cost V 4 bases and J 7 bases; bases outside gene matches: 3. The length of the CDR3 is 14 residues. Germline V CDR1 and CDR2: ENHRY, SYGVKD. CDR3 region: CAISGRDRNSPLHF. The CDR3, as DNA: TGTGCCATCAGTGGCCGGGACAGGAATTCACCCCTCCACTTT.

The chain recombines TRBV20-1 with TRBJ2-7; TRBD1 matches 8 bases. V was pared by 5 bases and J by 6 bases, with 9 bases of the junction left unmatched. The CDR3 is 13 amino acids. In germline, CDR1 is DFQATT, CDR2 SNEGSKA (reference sequence). For the CDR3, the DNA is TGCAGTGCTTCAGGGGGCAGGCTAGGCGAGCAGTACTTC. Its protein is CSASGGRLGEQYF.

This clonotype occurred a few times. This chain uses TRBV27 with TRBJ2-1, with 7 bases fitting TRBD2. The CDR3 has 14 amino acids. Germline CDR1 is MNHEY and CDR2 is SMNVEV (reference sequence). Germline trimming cut 6 bases from V and 6 bases from J; bases unmatched to any gene: 8. Here the CDR3 reads CASRTSPLSNEQFF. CDR3 DNA sequence: TGTGCCAGCAGGACTAGCCCCCTTTCCAATGAGCAGTTCTTC.

This clonotype appeared many times. J is TRBJ1-2 and V is TRBV4-2, with 8 bases that match TRBD1. V dropped 5 bases and J dropped 9; count of bases not matched to a gene: 5. Germline V lookup: CDR1 LGHNA, CDR2 YNFKEQ. CDR3 length: 12 amino acids. The CDR3 reads CASSSGQGRYTF. The CDR3 DNA reads TGTGCCAGCAGCTCCGGACAGGGTCGCTACACCTTC.

V and J are TRBV6-2 or TRBV6-3 and TRBJ2-6; D perhaps matches TRBD1 (6 bases). From germline, CDR1 is MNHEY and CDR2 SVGEGT. The CDR3 runs 17 residues. V gave up 5 bases and J gave up 1 base, with 15 bases separating them. The CDR3 spells CASSTPTGNSGANVLTF. The CDR3 nucleotides read TGTGCCAGCAGTACTCCGACAGGCAATTCTGGGGCCAACGTCCTGACTTTC.

The genes are TRBV15 and TRBJ2-3; no definite D call. The germline V gene encodes CDR1 LNHNV and CDR2 YYDKDF (reference sequence). The CDR3 has 14 residues. V shed 0 bases and J shed 4 bases, with 8 bases lying between them. The CDR3 here is CATSREEISDTQYF. CDR3 DNA: TGTGCCACCAGCAGAGAAGAAATTTCAGATACGCAGTATTTT.